The T cell receptor (beta chain) described here comes from a study of cytomegalovirus exposure and HLA in healthy donors. To note about this clone: The antigen is undetermined.

After removal of 2 bases from V and 4 bases from J, the junction contained 9 bases not matched to a gene. This CDR3 is built from 16 residues. The germline gives CDR1 MDHEN, CDR2 SYDVKM. The PCR ran on 60 Vbeta and 13 Jbeta primers. The assay was immunoSEQ multiplex PCR, and TCRdb's table has in-frame clones only and misses some. Among roughly 200,000 clones listed, about 88% were seen once. Study-wide results and limits: Later analysis identified a missense DCLRE1C variant that was linked to TCR beta V- and J-gene trimming. Presence/absence results assume similar sequencing depth per donor, which may not hold.

This clonotype originated in a woman aged 25 to 45 in good health and CMV-seronegative. The sample consisted of PBMCs. This chain connects TRBV28 to TRBJ2-5; 8 bases match TRBD2. CDR3 amino acids: CASSLPGRDVGETQYF. The CDR3 bases are TGTGCCAGCAGTTTACCCGGGAGGGATGTGGGAGAGACCCAGTACTTC. Drawing the rest from reference TRBV28 and TRBJ2-5, the complete variable domain is DVKVTQSSRYLVKRTGEKVFLECVQDMDHENMFWYRQDPGLGLRLIYFSYDVKMKEKGDIPEGYSVSREKKERFSLILESASTNQTSMYLCASSLPGRDVGETQYFGPGTRLLVL.